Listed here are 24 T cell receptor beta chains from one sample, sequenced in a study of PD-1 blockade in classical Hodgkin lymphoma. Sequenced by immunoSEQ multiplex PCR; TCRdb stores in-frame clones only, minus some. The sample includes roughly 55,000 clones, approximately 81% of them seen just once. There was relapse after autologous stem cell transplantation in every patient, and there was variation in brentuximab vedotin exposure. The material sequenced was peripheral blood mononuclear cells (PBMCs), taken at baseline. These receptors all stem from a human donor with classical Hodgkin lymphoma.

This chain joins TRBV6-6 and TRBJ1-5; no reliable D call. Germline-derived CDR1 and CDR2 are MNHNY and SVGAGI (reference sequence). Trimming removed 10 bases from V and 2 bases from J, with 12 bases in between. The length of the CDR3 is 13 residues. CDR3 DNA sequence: TGTGCCATCAGGAGGGAGGGCAATCAGCCCCAGCATTTT. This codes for CAIRREGNQPQHF.

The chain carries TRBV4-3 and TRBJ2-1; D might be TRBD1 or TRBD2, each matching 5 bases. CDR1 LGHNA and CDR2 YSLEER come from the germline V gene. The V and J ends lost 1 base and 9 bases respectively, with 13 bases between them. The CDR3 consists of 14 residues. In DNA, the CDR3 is TGCGCCAGCAGCCAAGTTCCGGGGCAGGGTGAGCAGTTCTTC. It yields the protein CASSQVPGQGEQFF.

The CDR3 bases are TGTGCCAGCAGGTCTAGCGGGACTCAAGAGACCCAGTACTTC. Amino acids: CASRSSGTQETQYF. This chain connects TRBV6-5 to TRBJ2-5; 9 positions agree with TRBD2. V was pared by 6 bases and J by 2 bases, with 4 bases of the junction left unmatched. In germline, CDR1 is MNHEY, CDR2 SVGAGI. The CDR3 contains 14 residues.

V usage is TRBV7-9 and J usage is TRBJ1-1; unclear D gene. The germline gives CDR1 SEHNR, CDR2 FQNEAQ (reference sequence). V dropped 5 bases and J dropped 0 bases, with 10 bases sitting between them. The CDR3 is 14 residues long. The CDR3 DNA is TGTGCCAGCAGCCGGAGAATAGTGAACACTGAAGCTTTCTTT. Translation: CASSRRIVNTEAFF.

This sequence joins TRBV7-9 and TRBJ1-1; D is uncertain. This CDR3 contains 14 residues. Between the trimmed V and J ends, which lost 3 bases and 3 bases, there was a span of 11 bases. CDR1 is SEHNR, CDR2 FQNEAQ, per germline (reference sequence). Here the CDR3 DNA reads TGTGCCAGCAGCTTCGGACGGGCGGACACTGAAGCTTTCTTT. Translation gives CASSFGRADTEAFF.

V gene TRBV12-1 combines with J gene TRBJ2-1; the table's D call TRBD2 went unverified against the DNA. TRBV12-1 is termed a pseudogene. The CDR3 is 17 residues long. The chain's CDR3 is CASSFSLLAGVCNEQFF. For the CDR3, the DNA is TGTGCCAGCAGCTTCTCCTTACTAGCGGGAGTATGCAATGAGCAGTTCTTC.

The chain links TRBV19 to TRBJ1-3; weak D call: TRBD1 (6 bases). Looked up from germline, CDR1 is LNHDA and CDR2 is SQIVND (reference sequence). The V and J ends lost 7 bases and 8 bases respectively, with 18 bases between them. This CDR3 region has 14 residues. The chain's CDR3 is CASTRRGASDTIYF. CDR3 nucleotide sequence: TGTGCCAGTACCCGACGGGGGGCGTCGGACACCATATATTTT.

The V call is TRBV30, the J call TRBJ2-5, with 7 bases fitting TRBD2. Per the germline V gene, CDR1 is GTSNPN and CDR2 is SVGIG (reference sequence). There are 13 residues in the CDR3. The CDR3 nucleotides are TGTGCGGGGAGGGTACAGTACCAAGAGACCCAGTACTTC. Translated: CAGRVQYQETQYF.

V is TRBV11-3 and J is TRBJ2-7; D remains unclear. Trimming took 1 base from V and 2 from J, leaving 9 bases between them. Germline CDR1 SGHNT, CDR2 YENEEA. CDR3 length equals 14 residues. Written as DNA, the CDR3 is TGTGCCAGCAGCTTAGTGCAGTCCCCCTACGAGCAGTACTTC. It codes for CASSLVQSPYEQYF. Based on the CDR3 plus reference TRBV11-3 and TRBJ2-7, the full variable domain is EAGVVQSPRYKIIEKKQPVAFWCNPISGHNTLYWYLQNLGQGPELLIRYENEEAVDDSQLPKDRFSAERLKGVDSTLKIQPAELGDSAVYLCASSLVQSPYEQYFGPGTRLTVT.

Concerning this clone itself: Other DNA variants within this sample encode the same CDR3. CDR3 nucleotide sequence: TGTGCCAGCAGCGTCGCGGGAGGGACCGGGGAGCTGTTTTTT. Amino acids: CASSVAGGTGELFF. This chain connects TRBV9 to TRBJ2-2, with 9 bases aligning to TRBD2. J was trimmed by 5 bases and V by 2 bases; bases with no gene match: 1. The germline V gene has CDR1 SGDLS and CDR2 YYNGEE. The CDR3 totals 14 residues.

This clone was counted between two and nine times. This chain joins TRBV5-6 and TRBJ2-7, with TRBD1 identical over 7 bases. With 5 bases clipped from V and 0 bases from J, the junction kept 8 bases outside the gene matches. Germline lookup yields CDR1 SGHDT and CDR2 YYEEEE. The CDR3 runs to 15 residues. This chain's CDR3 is CASRQGTASSYEQYV. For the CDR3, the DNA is TGTGCCAGCAGACAGGGGACGGCGAGCTCCTACGAGCAGTACGTC.

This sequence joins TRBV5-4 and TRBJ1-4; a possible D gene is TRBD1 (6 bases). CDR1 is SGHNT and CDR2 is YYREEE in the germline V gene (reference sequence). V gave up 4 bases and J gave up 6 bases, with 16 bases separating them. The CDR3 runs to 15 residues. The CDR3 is CASSRSEGVDEKLFF. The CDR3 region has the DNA TGTGCCAGCAGCCGCTCTGAGGGGGTGGATGAAAAACTGTTTTTT.

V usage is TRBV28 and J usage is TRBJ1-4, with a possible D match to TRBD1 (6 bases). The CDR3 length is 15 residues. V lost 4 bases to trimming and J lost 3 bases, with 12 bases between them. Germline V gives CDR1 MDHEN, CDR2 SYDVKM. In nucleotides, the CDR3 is TGTGCCAGCAGTTCGCAGGGGTTTGCTAATGAAAAACTGTTTTTT. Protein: CASSSQGFANEKLFF.

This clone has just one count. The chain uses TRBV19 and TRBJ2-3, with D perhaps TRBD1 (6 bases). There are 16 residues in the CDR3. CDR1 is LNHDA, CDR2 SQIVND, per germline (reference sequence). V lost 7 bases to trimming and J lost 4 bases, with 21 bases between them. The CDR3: CASIGRYRDSADTQYF. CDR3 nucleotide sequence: TGTGCCAGTATTGGCCGGTACAGGGATAGCGCAGATACGCAGTATTTT.

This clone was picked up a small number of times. CDR3 in DNA: TGTGCCAGCAGCTTGGGGACGGATGAAAAACTGTTTTTT. It specifies CASSLGTDEKLFF. The chain employs TRBV7-9 and TRBJ1-4, with a possible D match to TRBD1 (5 bases). The CDR3 is made up of 13 amino acids. V lost 3 bases, J lost 6 bases, and 8 bases lay in between. Germline V gene sequence: CDR1 SEHNR, CDR2 FQNEAQ (reference sequence).

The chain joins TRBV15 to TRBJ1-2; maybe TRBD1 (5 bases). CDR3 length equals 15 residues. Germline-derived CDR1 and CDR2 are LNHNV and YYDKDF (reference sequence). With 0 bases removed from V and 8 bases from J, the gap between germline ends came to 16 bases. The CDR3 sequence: CATSREQVTPGGYTF. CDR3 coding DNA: TGTGCCACCAGCAGAGAACAGGTGACCCCCGGAGGCTACACCTTC.

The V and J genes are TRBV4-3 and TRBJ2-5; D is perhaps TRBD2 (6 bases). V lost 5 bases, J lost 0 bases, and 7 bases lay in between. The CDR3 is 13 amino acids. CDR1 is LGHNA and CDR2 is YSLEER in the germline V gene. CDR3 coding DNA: TGCGCCAGCAGCGGGACTTACCAAGAGACCCAGTACTTC. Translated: CASSGTYQETQYF.

CDR3 DNA: TGTGCCAGCAGCTCCGCCGGGACTAGCGGGACGTACTACGAGCAGTACTTC. Translation: CASSSAGTSGTYYEQYF. The rearrangement joins TRBV7-8 to TRBJ2-7; 13 bases are a match to TRBD2. V lost 4 bases and J lost 3; bases outside the gene matches: 9. The V gene's germline CDR1 is SGHVS and CDR2 FQNEAQ. This CDR3 has 17 residues.

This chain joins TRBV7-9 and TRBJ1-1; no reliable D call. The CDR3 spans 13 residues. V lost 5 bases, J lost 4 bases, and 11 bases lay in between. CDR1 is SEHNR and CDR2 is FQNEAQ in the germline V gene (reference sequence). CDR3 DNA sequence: TGTGCCAGCAGCAAAGAACGGGGCACTGAAGCTTTCTTT. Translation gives CASSKERGTEAFF.

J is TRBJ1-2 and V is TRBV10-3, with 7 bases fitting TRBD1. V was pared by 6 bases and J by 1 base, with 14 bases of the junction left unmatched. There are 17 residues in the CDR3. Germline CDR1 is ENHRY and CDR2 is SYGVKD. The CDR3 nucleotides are TGTGCCATCAGCGAGGGCCTAGGGGGCGCCAATAACTATGGCTACACCTTC. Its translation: CAISEGLGGANNYGYTF.

In DNA form, the CDR3 reads TGTGCCAGCAGCACCCTAAACACCATATATTTT. Translation: CASSTLNTIYF. The chain links TRBV7-9 to TRBJ1-3; D unclear. The CDR3 contains 11 residues. V shed 5 bases and J shed 6 bases, with 5 bases lying between them. From germline, CDR1 is SEHNR and CDR2 FQNEAQ (reference sequence).

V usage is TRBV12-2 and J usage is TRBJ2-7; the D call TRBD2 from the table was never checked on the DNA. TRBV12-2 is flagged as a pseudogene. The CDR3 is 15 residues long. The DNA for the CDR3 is TGTGCACCCTCCCGCCCCGTAGCGGGAAACTACGAGCAGTACGTC. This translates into CAPSRPVAGNYEQYV.

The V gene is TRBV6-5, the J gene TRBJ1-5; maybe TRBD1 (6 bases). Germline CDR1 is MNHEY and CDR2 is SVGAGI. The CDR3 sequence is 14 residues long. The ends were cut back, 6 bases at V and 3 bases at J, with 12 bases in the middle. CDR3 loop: CASSGGLNNQPQHF. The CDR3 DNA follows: TGTGCCAGCAGCGGGGGGCTGAACAATCAGCCCCAGCATTTT.

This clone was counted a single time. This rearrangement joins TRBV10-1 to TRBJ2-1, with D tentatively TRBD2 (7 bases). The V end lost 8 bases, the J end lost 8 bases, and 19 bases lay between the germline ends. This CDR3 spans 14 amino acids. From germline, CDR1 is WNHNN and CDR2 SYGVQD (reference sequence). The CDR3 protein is CASPLGGPCDEQFF. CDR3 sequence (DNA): TGCGCCAGCCCCCTGGGGGGGCCCTGCGATGAGCAGTTCTTC.